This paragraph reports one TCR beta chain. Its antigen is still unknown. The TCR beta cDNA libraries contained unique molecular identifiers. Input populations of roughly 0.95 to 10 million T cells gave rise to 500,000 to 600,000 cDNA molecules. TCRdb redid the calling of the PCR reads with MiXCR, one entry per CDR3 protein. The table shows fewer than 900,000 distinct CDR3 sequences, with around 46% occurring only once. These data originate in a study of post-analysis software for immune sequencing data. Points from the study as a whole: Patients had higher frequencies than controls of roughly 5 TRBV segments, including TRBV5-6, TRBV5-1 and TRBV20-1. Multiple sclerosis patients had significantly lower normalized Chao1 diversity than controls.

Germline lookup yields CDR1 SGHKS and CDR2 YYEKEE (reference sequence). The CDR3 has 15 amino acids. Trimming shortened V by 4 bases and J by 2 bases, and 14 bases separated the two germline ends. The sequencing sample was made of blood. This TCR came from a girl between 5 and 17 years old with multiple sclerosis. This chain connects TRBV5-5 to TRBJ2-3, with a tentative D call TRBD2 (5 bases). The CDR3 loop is CASSQMLAFTDTQYF. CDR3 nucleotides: TGTGCCAGCAGCCAGATGCTAGCCTTCACAGATACGCAGTATTTT. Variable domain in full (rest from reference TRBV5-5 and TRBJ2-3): DAGVTQSPTHLIKTRGQQVTLRCSPISGHKSVSWYQQVLGQGPQFIFQYYEKEERGRGNFPDRFSARQFPNYSSELNVNALLLGDSALYLCASSQMLAFTDTQYFGPGTRLTVL.